This T cell receptor (beta chain) was obtained from a study of blood T cell repertoires in COVID-19. The overall study: Spain, Italy and the United States supplied samples that represented acute and convalescent COVID-19.

Only in-frame clones appear in the TCRdb table, and some are missing; sequencing was by immunoSEQ multiplex PCR. The sample gives 350,000 to 450,000 clones, about 88% of which show up once; 1.5% to 1.9% is in the top ten. Patients of the Seattle cohort, enrolled during active infection, were followed longitudinally. CDR3 size: 15 residues. CDR1 SGHTA and CDR2 FQGNSA come from the germline V gene. Trimming took 5 bases from V and 1 from J, leaving 14 bases between them. The chain joins TRBV7-2 to TRBJ1-1; a weak D match, TRBD1 (5 bases). The source material was peripheral blood. The clonotype comes from a woman between 40 and 50 years old with COVID-19, enrolled during active disease. CDR3 sequence reads: CASSPRQGGNTEAFF. For the CDR3, the DNA is TGTGCCAGCAGCCCGAGGCAGGGTGGGAACACTGAAGCTTTCTTT.